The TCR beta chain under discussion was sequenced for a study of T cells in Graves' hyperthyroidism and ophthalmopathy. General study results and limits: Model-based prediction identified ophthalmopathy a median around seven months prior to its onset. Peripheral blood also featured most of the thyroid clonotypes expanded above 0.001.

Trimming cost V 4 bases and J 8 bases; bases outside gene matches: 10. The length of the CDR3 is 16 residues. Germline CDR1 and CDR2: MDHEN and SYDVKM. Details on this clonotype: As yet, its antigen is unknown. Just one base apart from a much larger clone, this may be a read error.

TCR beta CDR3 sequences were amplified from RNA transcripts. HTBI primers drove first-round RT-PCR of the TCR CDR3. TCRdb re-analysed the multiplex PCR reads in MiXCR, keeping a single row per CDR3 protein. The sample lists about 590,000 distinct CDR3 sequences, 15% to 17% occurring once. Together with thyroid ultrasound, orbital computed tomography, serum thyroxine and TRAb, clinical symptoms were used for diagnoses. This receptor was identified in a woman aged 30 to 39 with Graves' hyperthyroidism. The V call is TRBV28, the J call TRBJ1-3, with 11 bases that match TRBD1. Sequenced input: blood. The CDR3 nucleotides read TGTGCCAGCAGTTACCCTGGACAGGGGGCGAGATACACCATATATTTT. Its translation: CASSYPGQGARYTIYF. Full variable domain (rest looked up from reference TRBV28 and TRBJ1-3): DVKVTQSSRYLVKRTGEKVFLECVQDMDHENMFWYRQDPGLGLRLIYFSYDVKMKEKGDIPEGYSVSREKKERFSLILESASTNQTSMYLCASSYPGQGARYTIYFGEGSWLTVV.